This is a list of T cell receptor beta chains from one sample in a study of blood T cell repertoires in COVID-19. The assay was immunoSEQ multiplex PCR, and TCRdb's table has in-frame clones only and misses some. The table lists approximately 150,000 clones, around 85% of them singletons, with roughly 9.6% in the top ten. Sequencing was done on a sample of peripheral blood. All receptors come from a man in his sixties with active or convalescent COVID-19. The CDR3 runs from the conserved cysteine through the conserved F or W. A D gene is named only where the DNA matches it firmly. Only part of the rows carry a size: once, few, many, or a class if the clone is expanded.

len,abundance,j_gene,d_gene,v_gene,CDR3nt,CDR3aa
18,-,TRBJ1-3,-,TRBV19,TGTGCCAGTAGTACTTGGGGCCGGGGGGAACCGTCTGGAAACACCATATATTTT,CASSTWGRGEPSGNTIYF
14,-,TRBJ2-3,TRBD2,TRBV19,TGTGCCAGTGGACGACTAGCAAGCACAGATACGCAGTATTTT,CASGRLASTDTQYF
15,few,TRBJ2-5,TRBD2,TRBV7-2,TGTGCCAGCAGCTTAGGGCGGGGGGTTGGAGAGACCCAGTACTTC,CASSLGRGVGETQYF
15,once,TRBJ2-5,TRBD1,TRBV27,TGTGCCAGCAGTTCCACCGCCGACAGGGAGGAGACCCAGTACTTC,CASSSTADREETQYF
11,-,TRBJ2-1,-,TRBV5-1,TGCGCCAGCAGCTTCACCAGTGAGCAGTTCTTC,CASSFTSEQFF
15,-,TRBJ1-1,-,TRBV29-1,TGCAGCGTTCGAGCCTACGCAGGGCCGAACACTGAAGCTTTCTTT,CSVRAYAGPNTEAFF
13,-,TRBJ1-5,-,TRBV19,TGTGCCAGCATGCAGGGATCCAATCAGCCCCAGCATTTT,CASMQGSNQPQHF
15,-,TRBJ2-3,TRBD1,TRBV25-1,TGTGCCAGCTCGGCGTCGGGACAGAGCACAGATACGCAGTATTTT,CASSASGQSTDTQYF
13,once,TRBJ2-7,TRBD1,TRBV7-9,TGTGCCAGCCGACAGGGGGTTGGTTACGAGCAGTACTTC,CASRQGVGYEQYF
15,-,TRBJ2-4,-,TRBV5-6,TGTGCCAGCAGCCGCGCGCGGTCGGCCAAAAACATTCAGTACTTC,CASSRARSAKNIQYF
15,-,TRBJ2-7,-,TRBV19,TGTGCCAGTAGTATAGGGGGCGGAAAACCCTACGAGCAGTACTTC,CASSIGGGKPYEQYF
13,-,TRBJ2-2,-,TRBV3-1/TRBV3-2,TGTGCCAGCAGCCAAGTGGAGTCCGGGGAGCTGTTTTTT,CASSQVESGELFF
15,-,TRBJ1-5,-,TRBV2,TGTGCCAGCAGTGCAGTGACAGTCGGCAATCAGCCCCAGCATTTT,CASSAVTVGNQPQHF
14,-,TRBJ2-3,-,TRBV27,TGTGCCAGCAGTTTCCGACAGCTAACTGGTACGCAGTATTTT,CASSFRQLTGTQYF
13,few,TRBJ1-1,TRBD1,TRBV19,TGTGCCAGCCGCCGGGACAGGGGAACTGAAGCTTTCTTT,CASRRDRGTEAFF
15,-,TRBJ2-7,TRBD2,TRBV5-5,TGTGCCAGCAGCTTGCCGGGACTAGCGGCGCGCGAGCAGTACTTC,CASSLPGLAAREQYF
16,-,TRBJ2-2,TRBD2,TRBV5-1,TGCGCCAGCACGGCCTTAGCGGGCGCGAACACCGGGGAGCTGTTTTTT,CASTALAGANTGELFF
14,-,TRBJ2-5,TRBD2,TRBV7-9,TGTGCCAGCAGCCCATCCGGGGGGCAAGAGACCCAGTACTTC,CASSPSGGQETQYF
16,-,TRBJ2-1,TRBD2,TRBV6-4,TGTGCCAGCAGTGAGTACAGCGGGAGTCCCATCAATGAGCAGTTCTTC,CASSEYSGSPINEQFF
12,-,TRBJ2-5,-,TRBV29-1,TGCAGCGTCCACCCGGGGGAAGAGACCCAGTACTTC,CSVHPGEETQYF